This TCR beta chain was found in a study of T cell repertoires in cytomegalovirus infection. TCRdb reprocessed the reads via MiXCR and lists one record per CDR3 protein. The sample consists of hundreds of thousands of distinct CDR3 sequences, 5% to 8.5% of them appearing once. This clonotype occurred many times. This sequence originates from a human donor in good health (CMV status not recorded). Some clones in this sample may be carry-over from other donors' samples. The material sequenced was PBMCs.

CDR3 bases: TGTGCCAGCAGTGGGAGGATATACTCCTACAATGAGCAGTTCTTC. Translation: CASSGRIYSYNEQFF. The chain combines TRBV2 with TRBJ2-1, with D tentatively TRBD2 (5 bases). Trimming cost V 4 bases and J 0 bases, with 10 bases left between them. Germline assignment: CDR1 SNHLY and CDR2 FYNNEI. CDR3 length equals 15 residues.